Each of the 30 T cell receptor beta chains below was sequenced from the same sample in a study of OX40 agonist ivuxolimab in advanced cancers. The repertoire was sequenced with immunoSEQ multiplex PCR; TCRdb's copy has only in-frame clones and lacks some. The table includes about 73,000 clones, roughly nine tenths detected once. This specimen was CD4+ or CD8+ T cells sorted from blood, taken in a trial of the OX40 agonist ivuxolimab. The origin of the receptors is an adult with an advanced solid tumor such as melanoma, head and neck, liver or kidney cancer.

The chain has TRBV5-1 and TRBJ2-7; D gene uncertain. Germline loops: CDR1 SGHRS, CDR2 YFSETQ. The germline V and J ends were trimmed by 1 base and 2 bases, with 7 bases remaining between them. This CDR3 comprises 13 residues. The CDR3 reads CASSLTDTYEQYF. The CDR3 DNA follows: TGCGCCAGCAGCTTGACAGATACCTACGAGCAGTACTTC. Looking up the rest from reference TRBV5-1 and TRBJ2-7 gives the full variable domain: KAGVTQTPRYLIKTRGQQVTLSCSPISGHRSVSWYQQTPGQGLQFLFEYFSETQRNKGNFPGRFSGRQFSNSRSEMNVSTLELGDSALYLCASSLTDTYEQYFGPGTRLTVT.

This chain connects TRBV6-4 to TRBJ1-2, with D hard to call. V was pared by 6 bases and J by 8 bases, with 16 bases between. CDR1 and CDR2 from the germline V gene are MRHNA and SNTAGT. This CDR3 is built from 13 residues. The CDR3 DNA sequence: TGTGCCAGCAGCAACGAGGGCGGCTGGGGCTACACCTTC. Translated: CASSNEGGWGYTF.

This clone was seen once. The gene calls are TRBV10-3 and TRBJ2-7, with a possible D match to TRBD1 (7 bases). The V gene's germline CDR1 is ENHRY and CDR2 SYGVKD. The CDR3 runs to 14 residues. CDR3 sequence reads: CVTGGGLSSYEQYF. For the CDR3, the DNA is TGTGTAACCGGAGGGGGCCTGAGCTCCTACGAGCAGTACTTC.

The CDR3 sequence is CAWSQGQGRGGLKDNEQFF. DNA of the CDR3: TGTGCCTGGAGCCAAGGCCAGGGGCGGGGGGGACTTAAGGACAATGAGCAGTTCTTC. This chain uses TRBV30 with TRBJ2-1; 9 bases map to TRBD2. V was clipped by 3 bases and J by 5 bases; unmatched bases: 20. Germline CDR1 reads GTSNPN; CDR2 reads SVGIG (reference sequence). This CDR3 spans 19 amino acids.

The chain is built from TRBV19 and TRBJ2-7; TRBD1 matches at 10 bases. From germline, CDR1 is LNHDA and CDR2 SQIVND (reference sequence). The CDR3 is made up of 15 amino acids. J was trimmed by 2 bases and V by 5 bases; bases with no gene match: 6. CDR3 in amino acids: CASSLTGGSPYEQYF. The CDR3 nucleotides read TGTGCCAGTAGTTTGACAGGGGGCTCCCCCTACGAGCAGTACTTC.

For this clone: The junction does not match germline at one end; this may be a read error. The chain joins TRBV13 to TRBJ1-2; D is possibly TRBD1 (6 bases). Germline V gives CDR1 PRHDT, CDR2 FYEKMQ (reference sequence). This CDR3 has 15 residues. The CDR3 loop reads CASSRVKASKQGAVF. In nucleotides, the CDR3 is TGTGCCAGCAGCCGAGTCAAGGCTAGTAAACAGGGTGCAGTCTTC.

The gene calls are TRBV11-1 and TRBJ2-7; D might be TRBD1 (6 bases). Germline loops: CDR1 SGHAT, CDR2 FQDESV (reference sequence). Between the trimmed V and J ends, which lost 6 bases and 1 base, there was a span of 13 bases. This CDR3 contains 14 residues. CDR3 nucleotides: TGTGCCAGCAGTCCTTGGCAGGGGTCCTACGAGCAGTACTTC. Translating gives CASSPWQGSYEQYF.

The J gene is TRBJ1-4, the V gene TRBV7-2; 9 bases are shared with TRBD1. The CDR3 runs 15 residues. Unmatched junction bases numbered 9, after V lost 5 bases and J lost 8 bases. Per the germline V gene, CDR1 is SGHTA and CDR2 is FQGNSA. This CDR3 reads CASSRQGVVGEKLFF. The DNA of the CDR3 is TGTGCCAGCAGCCGACAGGGGGTTGTGGGGGAAAAACTGTTTTTT.

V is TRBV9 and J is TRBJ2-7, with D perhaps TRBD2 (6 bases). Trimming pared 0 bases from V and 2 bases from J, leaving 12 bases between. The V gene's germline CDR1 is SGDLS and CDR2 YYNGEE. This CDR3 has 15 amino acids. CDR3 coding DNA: TGTGCCAGCAGCGTAGCTACGGGAGTTACCTACGAGCAGTACTTC. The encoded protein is CASSVATGVTYEQYF.

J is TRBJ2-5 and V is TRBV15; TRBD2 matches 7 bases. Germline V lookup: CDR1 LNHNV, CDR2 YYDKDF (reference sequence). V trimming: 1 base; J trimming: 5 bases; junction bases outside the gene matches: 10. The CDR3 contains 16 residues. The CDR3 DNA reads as TGTGCCACCAGCAGAGGGGCTAGCGGAGGGAAGGAGACCCAGTACTTC. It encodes CATSRGASGGKETQYF.

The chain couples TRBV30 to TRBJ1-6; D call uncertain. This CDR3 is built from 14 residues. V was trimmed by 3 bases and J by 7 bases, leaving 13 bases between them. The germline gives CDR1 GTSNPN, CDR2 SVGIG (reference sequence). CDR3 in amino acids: CAWRTATSNSPLHF. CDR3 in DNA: TGTGCCTGGAGGACGGCCACTTCGAATTCACCCCTCCACTTT.

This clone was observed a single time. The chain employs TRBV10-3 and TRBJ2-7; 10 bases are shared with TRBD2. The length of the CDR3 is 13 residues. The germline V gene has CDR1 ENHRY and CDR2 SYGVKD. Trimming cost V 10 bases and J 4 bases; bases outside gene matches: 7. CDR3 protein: CATLVAGGYEQYF. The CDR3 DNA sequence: TGTGCCACCCTGGTAGCGGGGGGTTACGAGCAGTACTTC.

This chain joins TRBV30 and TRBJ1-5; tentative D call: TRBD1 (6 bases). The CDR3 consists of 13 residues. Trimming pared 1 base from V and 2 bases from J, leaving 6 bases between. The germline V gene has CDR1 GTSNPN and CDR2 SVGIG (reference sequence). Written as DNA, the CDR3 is TGTGCCTGGAGTGCAGGGGGCAATCAGCCCCAGCATTTT. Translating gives CAWSAGGNQPQHF.

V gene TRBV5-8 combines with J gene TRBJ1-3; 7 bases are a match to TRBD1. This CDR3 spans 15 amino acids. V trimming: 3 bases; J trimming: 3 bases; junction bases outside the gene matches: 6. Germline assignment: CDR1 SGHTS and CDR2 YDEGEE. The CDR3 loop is CASSSDRLLGNTIYF. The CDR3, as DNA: TGTGCCAGCAGCTCGGACAGGCTCCTTGGAAACACCATATATTTT.

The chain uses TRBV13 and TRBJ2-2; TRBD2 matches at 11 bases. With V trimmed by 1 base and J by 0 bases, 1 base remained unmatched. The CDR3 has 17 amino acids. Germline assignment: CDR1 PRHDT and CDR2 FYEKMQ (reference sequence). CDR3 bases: TGTGCCAGCAGCTTAGTGGGACTAGCGGCGAACACCGGGGAGCTGTTTTTT. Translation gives CASSLVGLAANTGELFF.

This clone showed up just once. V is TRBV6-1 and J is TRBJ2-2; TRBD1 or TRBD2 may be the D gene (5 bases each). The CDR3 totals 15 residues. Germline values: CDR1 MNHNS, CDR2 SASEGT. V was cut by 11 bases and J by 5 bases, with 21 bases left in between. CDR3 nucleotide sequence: TGTGCCGGAGAAGAGGGGCCTCGAGGGACCGGGGAGCTGTTTTTT. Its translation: CAGEEGPRGTGELFF.

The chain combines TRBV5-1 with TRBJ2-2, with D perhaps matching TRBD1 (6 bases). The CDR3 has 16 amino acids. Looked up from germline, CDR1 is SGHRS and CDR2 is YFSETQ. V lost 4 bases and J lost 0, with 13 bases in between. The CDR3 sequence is CASSRTGTTNTGELFF. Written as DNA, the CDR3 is TGCGCCAGCAGCCGGACCGGGACAACGAACACCGGGGAGCTGTTTTTT.

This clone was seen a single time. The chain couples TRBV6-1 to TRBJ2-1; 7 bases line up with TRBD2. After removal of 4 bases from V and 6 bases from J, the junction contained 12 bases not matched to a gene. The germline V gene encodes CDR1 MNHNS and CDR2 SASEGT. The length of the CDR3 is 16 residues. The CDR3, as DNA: TGTGCCAGCAGTGGTGGGTTGGGACTAAAGGGCAATGAGCAGTTCTTC. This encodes CASSGGLGLKGNEQFF.

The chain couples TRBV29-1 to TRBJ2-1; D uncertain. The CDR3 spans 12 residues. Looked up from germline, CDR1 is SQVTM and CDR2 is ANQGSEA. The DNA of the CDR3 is TGCAGTGCAACCTCCTCCTACAATGAGCAGTTCTTC. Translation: CSATSSYNEQFF.

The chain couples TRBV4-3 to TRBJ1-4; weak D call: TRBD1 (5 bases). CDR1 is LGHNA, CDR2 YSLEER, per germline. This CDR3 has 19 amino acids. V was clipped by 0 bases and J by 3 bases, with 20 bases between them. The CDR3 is CASSQDRAGLSRANEKLFF. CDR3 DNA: TGCGCCAGCAGCCAAGATAGGGCAGGGCTAAGTAGAGCTAATGAAAAACTGTTTTTT.

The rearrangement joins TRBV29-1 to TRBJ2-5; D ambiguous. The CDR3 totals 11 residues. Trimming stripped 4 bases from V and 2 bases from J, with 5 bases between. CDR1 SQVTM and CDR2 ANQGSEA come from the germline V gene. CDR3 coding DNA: TGCAGCGTTGTCTCGCAAGAGACCCAGTACTTC. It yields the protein CSVVSQETQYF.

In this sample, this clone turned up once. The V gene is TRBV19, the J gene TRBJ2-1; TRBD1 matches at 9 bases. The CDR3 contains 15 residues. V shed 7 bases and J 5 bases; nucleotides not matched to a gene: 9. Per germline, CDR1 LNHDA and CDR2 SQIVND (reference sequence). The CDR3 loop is CASKHRTGANNEQFF. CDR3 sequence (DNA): TGTGCCAGTAAACATCGGACAGGGGCAAACAATGAGCAGTTCTTC.

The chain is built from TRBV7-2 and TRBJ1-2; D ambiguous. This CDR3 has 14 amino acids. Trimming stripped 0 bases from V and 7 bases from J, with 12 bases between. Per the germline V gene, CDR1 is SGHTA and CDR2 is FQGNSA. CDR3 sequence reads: CASSLAAAVLGYTF. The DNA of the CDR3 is TGTGCCAGCAGCTTAGCGGCGGCGGTCCTTGGCTACACCTTC.

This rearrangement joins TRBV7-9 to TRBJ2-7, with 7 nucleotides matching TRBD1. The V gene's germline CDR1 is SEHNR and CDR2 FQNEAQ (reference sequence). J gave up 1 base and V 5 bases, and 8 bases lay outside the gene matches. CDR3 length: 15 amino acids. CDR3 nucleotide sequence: TGTGCCAGCAGCCTAGGGACAGACCTTTCCTACGAGCAGTACTTC. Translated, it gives CASSLGTDLSYEQYF.

CDR3: CASSIVVGPTPETQYF. DNA for the CDR3: TGTGCCAGTAGTATAGTTGTCGGGCCAACCCCGGAGACCCAGTACTTC. The chain couples TRBV19 to TRBJ2-5; no reliable D call. Deletions cut 1 base from V and 5 bases from J, with 17 bases between. Germline values: CDR1 LNHDA, CDR2 SQIVND (reference sequence). The CDR3 has 16 amino acids.

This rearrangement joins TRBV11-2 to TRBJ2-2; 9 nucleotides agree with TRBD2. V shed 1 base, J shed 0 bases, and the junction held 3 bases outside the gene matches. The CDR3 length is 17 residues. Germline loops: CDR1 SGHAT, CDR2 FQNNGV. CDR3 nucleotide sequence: TGTGCCAGCAGCTTAGTTAGCGGGGGTACGAACACCGGGGAGCTGTTTTTT. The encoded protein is CASSLVSGGTNTGELFF.

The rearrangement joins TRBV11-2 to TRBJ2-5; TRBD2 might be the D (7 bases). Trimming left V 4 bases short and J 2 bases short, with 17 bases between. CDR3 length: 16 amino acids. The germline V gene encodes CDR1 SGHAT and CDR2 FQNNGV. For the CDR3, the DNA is TGTGCCAGCAGCTACACCTCCGGGGGGCAGCAAGAGACCCAGTACTTC. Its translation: CASSYTSGGQQETQYF.

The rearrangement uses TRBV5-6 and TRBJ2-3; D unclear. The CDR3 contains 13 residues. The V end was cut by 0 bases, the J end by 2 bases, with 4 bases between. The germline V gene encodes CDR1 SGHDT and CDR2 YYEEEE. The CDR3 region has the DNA TGTGCCAGCAGCTTGGACTACACAGATACGCAGTATTTT. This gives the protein CASSLDYTDTQYF.

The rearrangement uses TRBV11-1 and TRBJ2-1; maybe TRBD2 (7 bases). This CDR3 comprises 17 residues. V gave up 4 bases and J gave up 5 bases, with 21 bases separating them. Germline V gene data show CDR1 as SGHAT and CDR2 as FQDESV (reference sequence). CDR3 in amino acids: CASSWGGRWGLDNEQFF. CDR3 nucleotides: TGTGCCAGCAGCTGGGGGGGCCGGTGGGGCCTGGACAATGAGCAGTTCTTC.

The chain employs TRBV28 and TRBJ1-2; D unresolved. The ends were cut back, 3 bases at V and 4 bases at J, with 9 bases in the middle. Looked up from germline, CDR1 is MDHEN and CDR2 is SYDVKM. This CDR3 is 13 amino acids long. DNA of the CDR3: TGTGCCAGCAGTTTGGGCACAGCCTATGGCTACACCTTC. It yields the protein CASSLGTAYGYTF.